This entry is about one T cell receptor (beta chain). Sequencing was performed with immunoSEQ multiplex PCR; in TCRdb, only in-frame clones are kept and a portion is missing. The sample carries roughly 200,000 clones, around 83% recorded once. This sample was taken from a study of blood T cell repertoires in COVID-19. The CDR3 is 14 residues long. The germline gives CDR1 SGHRS, CDR2 YFSETQ. Trimming took 1 base from V and 0 from J, leaving 8 bases between them. The sample taken for sequencing was peripheral blood. This receptor was taken from an elderly woman with acute or convalescent COVID-19. The chain couples TRBV5-1 to TRBJ2-7, with D perhaps TRBD2 (5 bases). CDR3 sequence reads: CASSLRGNSYEQYF. The CDR3 nucleotides are TGCGCCAGCAGCTTGCGGGGTAACTCCTACGAGCAGTACTTC. The whole variable domain, filled in from reference TRBV5-1 and TRBJ2-7, reads KAGVTQTPRYLIKTRGQQVTLSCSPISGHRSVSWYQQTPGQGLQFLFEYFSETQRNKGNFPGRFSGRQFSNSRSEMNVSTLELGDSALYLCASSLRGNSYEQYFGPGTRLTVT.